Sequencing of this T cell receptor beta chain was carried out in a study of blood T cell repertoires in COVID-19. Authors' processing steps: Amplification with reference gene primers provided the estimates of nucleated cell counts. Profiled with immunoSEQ multiplex PCR; TCRdb holds only in-frame clones, not every one. V and J calls and clone size come straight from that table; D and trimming were deduced from the DNA. The data show 65,000 to 70,000 clones, with around three quarters seen just once and about 15% held by the top ten. The CDR3 runs 15 residues. Germline V lookup: CDR1 SGHTA, CDR2 FQGNSA. V lost 3 bases, J lost 3 bases, and 4 bases stayed unmatched. In this sample, this clone is medium-sized (0.01 to 0.1%).

This TCR derives from a man in his sixties with acute or convalescent COVID-19. Material: peripheral blood. The rearrangement joins TRBV7-2 to TRBJ2-2, with TRBD1 matching 7 bases. The CDR3 DNA reads TGTGCCAGCAGCTTTGTCACAGGGGACACCGGGGAGCTGTTTTTT. Translated: CASSFVTGDTGELFF.